This is a list of T cell receptor beta chains from one sample in a study of beta chain features in type 1 diabetes. TCRdb keeps only in-frame clones here, not all; method: immunoSEQ multiplex PCR. The sample holds around 340,000 clones; 15% to 20% are singletons and the top ten take roughly 0.045%. Source material: naive CD4+ T cells from blood. The receptors shown here come from a woman aged 18-29 years in good health. Both conserved end residues are trimmed from each CDR3. Clone size is stated in some rows and not others, as once, few, many or a class when expanded.

clone_size	v_call	cdr3_length	cdr3_aa
few	TRBV7-2	12	ASSFTSGSYEQY
NA	TRBV7-2	12	ASSSLASTDTQY
few	TRBV7-2	12	ASSLGGTHYEQY
few	TRBV18	11	ASSPRRVDGQY
few	TRBV29-1	7	SVVSGYT
NA	TRBV6-5	11	ASRPGQKYEQY
few	TRBV19	17	ASSTPGLAGPTKAGELF
NA	TRBV11-2	12	ASSLVSYTGELF
few	TRBV4-3	12	ASSQDTQGGGYT
NA	TRBV7-9	11	ASTLRDSYEQY
few	TRBV7-9	13	ASSLEPGGSYEQY
NA	TRBV19	12	ASRSSGDENIQY
few	TRBV2	12	ASNRQENTGELF
few	TRBV5-4	13	ASSLQGQGLEGYT
many	TRBV4-3	11	ASSQVLAVEQF
NA	TRBV15	14	ATSRRTSGRTDTQY
few	TRBV19	12	ASSIRGAGGELF
few	TRBV6-1	10	ASTNKNTEAF
few	TRBV30	13	AWSEGSGRTDTQY
few	TRBV14	11	ASSLQGNGKQY
few	TRBV9	13	ASSPTGYGNQPQH
NA	TRBV27	11	ASSLSGRSEQY
NA	TRBV11-3	16	ASSWGTSGNSGRETQY
once	TRBV5-1	13	ASSPQAWTYNEQF